What follows are 5 T cell receptor beta chains derived from one specimen sequenced in a study of cytomegalovirus exposure and HLA in healthy donors. Both 60 Vbeta primers and 13 Jbeta primers went into the PCR. Generated by immunoSEQ multiplex PCR, the TCRdb table keeps only in-frame clones and is missing some. The sample lists about 160,000 clones; 70% to 90% were seen once. Sequenced sample: PBMCs. The receptors stem from a male donor in good health and CMV-seronegative.

The V and J genes are TRBV15 and TRBJ2-3; 9 bases fit TRBD2. V lost 1 base and J lost 5; bases outside the gene matches: 4. Per the germline V gene, CDR1 is LNHNV and CDR2 is YYDKDF (reference sequence). This CDR3 spans 15 amino acids. CDR3 protein: CATSRAAGGGDTQYF. DNA of the CDR3: TGTGCCACCAGCAGAGCGGCGGGAGGGGGAGATACGCAGTATTTT.

The chain couples TRBV4-2 to TRBJ2-7, with a possible D match to TRBD2 (5 bases). CDR3 length: 15 residues. With 0 bases removed from V and 3 bases from J, the gap between germline ends came to 12 bases. Germline V CDR1 and CDR2: LGHNA, YNFKEQ. The chain's CDR3 is CASSQDPAAIYEQYF. CDR3 nucleotide sequence: TGTGCCAGCAGCCAAGACCCAGCGGCGATCTACGAGCAGTACTTC.

The genes are TRBV5-6 and TRBJ2-6; D unresolved. This CDR3 region has 15 residues. Between the trimmed V and J ends, which lost 2 bases and 0 bases, there was a span of 6 bases. Looked up from germline, CDR1 is SGHDT and CDR2 is YYEEEE. In DNA form, the CDR3 reads TGTGCCAGCAGCTTTTCGGTCTCTGGGGCCAACGTCCTGACTTTC. Translating gives CASSFSVSGANVLTF.

V is TRBV7-8 and J is TRBJ1-1; 10 nucleotides agree with TRBD1. CDR1 is SGHVS, CDR2 FQNEAQ, per germline. The CDR3 sequence is 15 residues long. With 2 bases clipped from V and 6 bases from J, the junction kept 6 bases outside the gene matches. In DNA, the CDR3 is TGTGCCAGCAGCTTAAGGACAGGGGGGAGATCTGAAGCTTTCTTT. It encodes CASSLRTGGRSEAFF.

This chain joins TRBV19 and TRBJ2-5; TRBD1 matches at 8 bases. The CDR3 totals 14 residues. Unmatched junction bases numbered 2, after V lost 4 bases and J lost 1 base. Germline loops: CDR1 LNHDA, CDR2 SQIVND (reference sequence). The CDR3 is CASSRGQVQETQYF. CDR3 nucleotides: TGTGCCAGTAGTAGGGGACAGGTCCAAGAGACCCAGTACTTC.